The TCR beta chain described here comes from a study of blood T cell repertoires in COVID-19. Study information: PBMCs, B-cell-depleted T cells, or T cells provided the cDNA or gDNA that made up the material.

Under the authors' procedure: The assay estimated nucleated cells by amplifying reference gene primers. Sequencing used immunoSEQ multiplex PCR; TCRdb keeps in-frame clones, though not all of them. Clonal size and the V and J genes are those of that table, whereas D and trimming came from the DNA. Counted here are hundreds of thousands of clones, about four fifths occurring once; the ten biggest clones make up roughly 9.6%. The germline V gene has CDR1 MNHEY and CDR2 SMNVEV (reference sequence). The CDR3 totals 14 residues. Between the trimmed V and J ends, which lost 2 bases and 4 bases, there was a span of 8 bases. This clone was seen more than once but under ten times.

The sequence was obtained from a woman aged 80 or older with acute or convalescent COVID-19. V usage is TRBV27 and J usage is TRBJ2-2; the D gene is possibly TRBD1 (5 bases). The sample comprised peripheral blood. This CDR3 reads CASSLGASTGELFF. In nucleotides, the CDR3 is TGTGCCAGCAGTTTAGGGGCCAGCACCGGGGAGCTGTTTTTT.